The clone carrying this TCR beta chain was observed a handful of times. The data derive from a study of cytotoxic CD8 clonotypes in ibrutinib-treated CLL. Whole-study context: The study included roughly 10 relapsed/refractory and under 16 treatment-naive patients; 17 had IGHV unmutated disease. Each sample contained, on average, under 270,000 productive templates and 94,082 productive rearrangements.

The table came from immunoSEQ multiplex PCR; TCRdb's copy has only in-frame clones and leaves some out. The table shows roughly 250,000 clones, with roughly 70% occurring only once. V was cut by 6 bases and J by 0 bases, with 8 bases left in between. Looked up from germline, CDR1 is SQVTM and CDR2 is ANQGSEA. The CDR3 spans 13 residues. Sequences were derived from PBMCs, sampled after 24 months of ibrutinib treatment. The TCR originated in a human donor with chronic lymphocytic leukemia. The V and J genes are TRBV29-1 and TRBJ2-2, with D perhaps TRBD2 (5 bases). CDR3 bases: TGCAGCGTCGGGGTGGCGAACACCGGGGAGCTGTTTTTT. It translates to CSVGVANTGELFF.